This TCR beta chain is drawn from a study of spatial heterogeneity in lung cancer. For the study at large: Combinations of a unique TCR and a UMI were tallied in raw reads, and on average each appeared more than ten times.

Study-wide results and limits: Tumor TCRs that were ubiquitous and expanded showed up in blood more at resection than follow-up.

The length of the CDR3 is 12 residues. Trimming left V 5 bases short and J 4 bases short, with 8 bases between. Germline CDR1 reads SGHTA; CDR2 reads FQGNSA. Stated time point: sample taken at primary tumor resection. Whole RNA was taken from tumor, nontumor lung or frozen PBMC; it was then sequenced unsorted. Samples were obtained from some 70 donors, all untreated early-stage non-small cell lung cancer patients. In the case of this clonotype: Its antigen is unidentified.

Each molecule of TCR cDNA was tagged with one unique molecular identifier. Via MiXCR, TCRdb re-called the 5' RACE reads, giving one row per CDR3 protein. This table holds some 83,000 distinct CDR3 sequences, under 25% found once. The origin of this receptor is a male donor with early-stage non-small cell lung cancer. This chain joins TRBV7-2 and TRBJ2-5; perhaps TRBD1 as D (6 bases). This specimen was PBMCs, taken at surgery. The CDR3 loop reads CASSRDIETQYF. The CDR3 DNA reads TGTGCCAGCAGCCGGGACATAGAGACCCAGTACTTC.